These 8 T cell receptor beta chains share one sample of origin, sequenced in a study of CXCR3-negative and CXCR3-positive naive CD8 T cells. Via 5' RACE with UMI labels, TRB cDNA libraries were prepared. Using the 5' RACE reads, TCRdb records one entry per CDR3 protein without DNA. Reported are roughly 120,000 distinct CDR3 sequences; the ten largest clones contain about 0.54%. Antigens of these TCRs are unknown. General study results and limits: In CXCR3-positive naive cells, the TRB CDR3s were more hydrophobic than in CXCR3-negative naive cells.

The material sequenced was naive CXCR3+ CD8+ T cells from blood. Subset given: CD45RO-CCR7+CD27+CD95- naive CD8+ T cells expressing CXCR3 (TNR3+). The receptors stem from a human donor in good health. Some clones in this sample may be carry-over from other donors' samples.

CDR3 sequence: CASEGTGYLETQYF. The chain employs TRBV28 and TRBJ2-5; TCRdb picks TRBD1, but there is no DNA to check that call. The germline V gene has CDR1 MDHEN and CDR2 SYDVKM. The CDR3 runs 14 residues.

The chain combines TRBV20-1 with TRBJ2-3; TCRdb reports TRBD2, a call that lacks DNA to check it against. CDR3 length: 16 amino acids. Germline V gene lookup returns CDR1 DFQATT and CDR2 SNEGSKA (reference sequence). CDR3: CSASGGVAGDPDTQYF.

V usage is TRBV20-1 and J usage is TRBJ2-3; checking the TCRdb D call of TRBD2 is not possible without DNA. The CDR3 contains 13 residues. Germline CDR1 DFQATT, CDR2 SNEGSKA (reference sequence). The CDR3 here is CSGLAGVGDTQYF.

The chain employs TRBV6-2 or TRBV6-3 and TRBJ2-7. CDR1 and CDR2 (germline): MNHEY, SVGEGT. The CDR3 loop spans 12 amino acids. CDR3 region: CASSDGPYEQYF.

The J gene is TRBJ2-1, the V gene TRBV6-5. The CDR3 extends over 13 amino acids. Germline loops: CDR1 MNHEY, CDR2 SVGAGI. The CDR3 sequence is CASSYSYGNEQFF.

V usage is TRBV29-1 and J usage is TRBJ2-5; TCRdb names TRBD2, which stays unverified in the absence of DNA. The germline gives CDR1 SQVTM, CDR2 ANQGSEA. The CDR3 consists of 14 residues. The CDR3 spells CSVGRASGQETQYF.

The rearrangement uses TRBV11-2 and TRBJ2-7; checking the TCRdb D call of TRBD2 is not possible without DNA. The CDR3 sequence is 14 residues long. Germline CDR1 reads SGHAT; CDR2 reads FQNNGV. This CDR3 is CASSLGGGRYEQYF.

The CDR3 reads CASSQRWQGTDTQYF. V is TRBV4-2 and J is TRBJ2-3; absent DNA, TCRdb's TRBD1 call cannot be checked. This CDR3 is 15 amino acids long. In germline, CDR1 is LGHNA, CDR2 YNFKEQ.